The 7 T cell receptor beta chains below come from one sample, sequenced in a study of shared clonotypes between healthy human individuals. Profiling relied on immunoSEQ multiplex PCR, and the TCRdb table lists in-frame clones only, not all of them. The table has approximately 1,500,000 clones, 98% seen once. The specimen sequenced was naive CD4+ T cells sorted from blood. As to subset: CD45RA+ positively selected. These receptors all come from a man aged 30-40 years in good health.

V is TRBV5-1 and J is TRBJ2-7; 8 nucleotides agree with TRBD2. CDR3 size: 15 residues. Germline V gene lookup returns CDR1 SGHRS and CDR2 YFSETQ. Trimming cost V 1 base and J 0 bases; bases outside gene matches: 3. As DNA, the CDR3 is TGCGCCAGCAGCTTGTGGAGCGGGAGCTCCTACGAGCAGTACTTC. This encodes CASSLWSGSSYEQYF.

The CDR3 nucleotides read TGCAGCGTTGAAGATGCTGTCAGCTCTGGAAACACCATATATTTT. This encodes CSVEDAVSSGNTIYF. The chain carries TRBV29-1 and TRBJ1-3; D is undetermined. The germline CDR1 and CDR2 sequences are SQVTM and ANQGSEA. Trimming removed 0 bases from V and 0 bases from J, with 9 bases in between. The CDR3 has 15 amino acids.

The chain links TRBV11-2 to TRBJ1-2, with 7 nucleotides matching TRBD1. CDR3 length: 15 residues. Germline V lookup: CDR1 SGHAT, CDR2 FQNNGV. With 2 bases clipped from V and 3 bases from J, the junction kept 6 bases outside the gene matches. The CDR3 DNA reads TGTGCCAGCAGCTTAAGAGACAGGGCTGACTATGGCTACACCTTC. It encodes CASSLRDRADYGYTF.

This clone was seen only once. CDR3 DNA sequence: TGTGCCAGCAGCTCCACCCCCGACAGGGCTGGCTACACCTTC. Its translation: CASSSTPDRAGYTF. The chain links TRBV7-7 to TRBJ1-2; 7 bases are shared with TRBD1. The germline CDR1 and CDR2 sequences are SSHAT and FNYEAQ (reference sequence). This CDR3 region has 14 residues. V shed 4 bases and J 7 bases; nucleotides not matched to a gene: 9.

This chain joins TRBV7-9 and TRBJ1-1; D is unresolved. V lost 5 bases and J lost 4, with 14 bases in between. This CDR3 spans 14 amino acids. Germline V CDR1 and CDR2: SEHNR, FQNEAQ (reference sequence). The CDR3 region is CASSTTRWATEAFF. The CDR3 DNA is TGTGCCAGCAGCACAACCCGATGGGCCACTGAAGCTTTCTTT.

The V and J genes are TRBV19 and TRBJ2-4; TRBD2 aligns across 7 bases. This CDR3 is 17 amino acids long. J was trimmed by 0 bases and V by 4 bases; bases with no gene match: 9. Germline assignment: CDR1 LNHDA and CDR2 SQIVND (reference sequence). In DNA, the CDR3 is TGTGCCAGTAGTACGGGCGTACTAGCGCTAGCCAAAAACATTCAGTACTTC. Its translation: CASSTGVLALAKNIQYF.

This chain links TRBV4-1 with TRBJ1-2, with D uncertain. V was clipped by 3 bases and J by 5 bases, with 10 bases between them. The CDR3 is 13 residues long. Germline V gene sequence: CDR1 MGHRA, CDR2 YSYEKL. This chain's CDR3 is CASSHDNRYGYTF. DNA of the CDR3: TGCGCCAGCAGCCACGACAACCGATATGGCTACACCTTC.